What follows is one TCR beta chain and its context. The PCR employed 60 Vbeta primers together with 13 Jbeta primers. Measured with immunoSEQ multiplex PCR; TCRdb has only the in-frame clones, and not every one. The table has about 180,000 clones, just over 75% seen once. Germline values: CDR1 SQVTM, CDR2 ANQGSEA. V was pared by 6 bases and J by 0 bases, with 12 bases between. CDR3 length: 15 residues. These data come from a study of cytomegalovirus exposure and HLA in healthy donors. Sequencing was performed on PBMCs. The sequence was obtained from a man aged 18 to 35 in good health and CMV-seronegative. The chain combines TRBV29-1 with TRBJ2-6; D call uncertain. The CDR3 DNA follows: TGCAGCGTCGCCCCAGGCCGCTCTGGGGCCAACGTCCTGACTTTC. It is translated as CSVAPGRSGANVLTF.